The entry that follows covers one T cell receptor beta chain sequence. A few counts support this clonotype. The antigen it binds to is not known. No per-base quality is available; no much larger clone lies one base away. This sample was sequenced with an Illumina NovaSeq 6000. cDNA libraries for TCRalpha and TCRbeta were prepared by 5'RACE using constant-segment primers, with sample barcodes and unique molecular identifiers added. Trizol reagent was used to extract RNA from every sample. Amplification of the libraries took two PCR steps, and the second step added a second sample barcode plus Illumina TruSeq adapters. Sequencing of the libraries was done on an Illumina NovaSeq, producing 2 x 150 bp paired-end reads. On the authors' methods: The reads were demultiplexed and collapsed into UMI-guided consensus sequences using migec v1.2.7. Using mixcr v2.1.11, UMI consensuses were aligned to TRA and TRB V and J templates and then assembled into clonotypes. A clonotype was counted as expanded or contracted only when both edgeR and NoisET called the clonotype significant, with the noise models trained on biological replicates. edgeR calls used a false discovery rate-adjusted p below 0.01 and a log2 fold-change threshold of 1. As an exploratory analysis of dynamics, PCA with hierarchical clustering was applied to max-normalized trajectories of the 1000 most abundant clonotypes. Each responding clone was given a CD4 or CD8 phenotype based on the CD4+ and CD8+ repertoires, which had been sequenced separately. TCRdb trimmed public reads at Q25 via fastp, called clones via MiXCR and kept in-frame beta chains. Duplicate CDR3 protein sequences are folded into a single record with the most common DNA and genes. These V and J calls originate from TCRdb's pipeline instead of the authors' own analysis. Present in this sample are roughly 200,000 distinct CDR3 sequences, 18% of which were seen just once. The ten top clones hold 2.4% of the sample.

This entry belongs to a study of T-cell memory formation after mild COVID-19 (TCRdb year 2021). Concerning the study at large: TCR sequence clusters from the two donors were found to be largely donor specific. Longitudinal TCRalpha and TCRbeta repertoire sequencing tracked T-cell clones expanding and contracting after mild COVID-19 in a couple of donors. Two young, previously healthy adult volunteers, one female and one male, were included in the cohort.

What the authors observed across the whole study: Contracting CD4+ clones were located mainly in the CM and EM memory subsets, whereas CD8+ clones were found to be enriched in EMRA. The second-wave clones that peaked on day 37 were not confirmed to be SARS-CoV-2 specific. Balanced CD4/CD8 phenotypes were observed for clones contracting from day 15 to 85, whereas a bias towards CD4+ was observed for a second wave of clones expanding from day 15 to 37. The study covered only a couple of mild cases, and larger cohorts including severe cases with pre-infection samples were considered necessary. Some responding clones were detected in pre-infection memory, suggesting pre-existing cross-reactive memory T cells joined the SARS-CoV-2 response.

PBMCs were isolated by Ficoll-Paque density gradient centrifugation. The CDR3, cysteine through phenylalanine, is 11 amino acids long. Only the CDR3 portion is preserved as DNA: 33 bases, with reading frame beginning at the first base. The trim is 8 bases for V and 4 bases for J, with a gap of 9 bases between the germline ends. The germline V gene sets CDR1 to MNHNS and CDR2 to SASEGT. The sequence came from an adult woman who had mild COVID-19 (a few samples of this study predate the infection). The sample titles of this study are shuffled in the database, so cell type and time point are left out; the donor was told from shared clones. Sequences were obtained from PBMCs or a T cell subset sorted from them (not recorded which). Rearrangement joined TRBV6-1 to TRBJ2-7; 6 matching bases give a weak D call of TRBD1. The CDR3 loop reads CASSGEYEQYF. The sequence in DNA is TGTGCCAGCTCAGGGGAATACGAGCAGTACTTC.